The 28 T cell receptor beta chains in this list originate from one sample, sequenced in a study of blood T cell repertoires in COVID-19. Clones were sequenced by immunoSEQ multiplex PCR, and TCRdb holds only the in-frame ones, with some missing. Among about 180,000 clones listed, almost 80% were seen once. The sequenced material came from PBMCs or T cells enriched from blood (not recorded which). All receptors come from a woman in her forties or fifties who had recovered from COVID-19.

This clone occurred a few times. V usage is TRBV7-6 and J usage is TRBJ2-2; 8 bases map to TRBD2. CDR3 length equals 18 residues. The germline CDR1 and CDR2 sequences are SGHVS and FNYEAQ. The ends lost 1 base at V and 5 bases at J; junction bases unmatched: 12. DNA for the CDR3: TGTGCCAGCAGCTTAGAAGGTTTGGCTAGCGGGTTTACCGGGGAGCTGTTTTTT. Protein: CASSLEGLASGFTGELFF.

V is TRBV4-2 and J is TRBJ2-7; 9 bases match TRBD2. Trimming at V came to 2 bases and at J to 2 bases, leaving 7 bases not matched to a gene. This CDR3 has 16 amino acids. Germline loops: CDR1 LGHNA, CDR2 YNFKEQ. CDR3: CASSQTRTSATYEQYF. The CDR3 DNA sequence: TGTGCCAGCAGCCAAACGCGGACTAGCGCTACCTACGAGCAGTACTTC.

In regard to this clone: A read error may produce the germline difference seen at one junction end. The V gene is TRBV28, the J gene TRBJ2-1, with D unclear. The CDR3 has 11 amino acids. The germline CDR1 and CDR2 sequences are MDHEN and SYDVKM. CDR3 amino acids: CASSLSNQQFF. The CDR3 nucleotides are TGTGCCAGCAGTTTAAGCAATCAGCAGTTCTTC.

This sequence joins TRBV28 and TRBJ2-2; 7 bases match TRBD2. Germline V CDR1 and CDR2: MDHEN, SYDVKM. Unmatched junction bases numbered 11, after V lost 6 bases and J lost 1 base. There are 17 residues in the CDR3. CDR3 coding DNA: TGTGCCAGCAGGCCCCAAAGACCTAGCGGGAACACCGGGGAGCTGTTTTTT. The encoded protein is CASRPQRPSGNTGELFF.

The V call is TRBV2, the J call TRBJ2-1; D perhaps matches TRBD2 (6 bases). The V end lost 1 base, the J end lost 10 bases, and 11 bases lay between the germline ends. The germline CDR1 and CDR2 sequences are SNHLY and FYNNEI. This CDR3 has 13 amino acids. CDR3: CASSEGGGGEQFF. The CDR3 coding sequence is TGTGCCAGCAGTGAAGGTGGGGGAGGAGAGCAGTTCTTC. The full variable domain, in which reference TRBV2 and TRBJ2-1 provide the parts outside the CDR3, is EPEVTQTPSHQVTQMGQEVILRCVPISNHLYFYWYRQILGQKVEFLVSFYNNEISEKSEIFDDQFSVERPDGSNFTLKIRSTKLEDSAMYFCASSEGGGGEQFFGPGTRLTVL.

Only a few counts were recorded for this clone. V is TRBV24-1 and J is TRBJ2-7, with a weak D call TRBD1 (5 bases). Germline CDR1 is KGHDR and CDR2 is SFDVKD. This CDR3 contains 13 residues. Trimming cost V 4 bases and J 6 bases, with 12 bases left between them. The DNA for the CDR3 is TGTGCCACCAGTGACCCTTCTAGGGGCGAGCAGTACTTC. Translating gives CATSDPSRGEQYF.

The chain couples TRBV28 to TRBJ1-1; no reliable D call. Trimming took off 5 bases at V and 0 bases at J, with 16 bases between the two ends. CDR1 is MDHEN, CDR2 SYDVKM, per germline. The CDR3 is 16 amino acids. The CDR3 loop reads CASSALQSTLNTEAFF. The CDR3 coding sequence is TGTGCCAGCAGTGCCCTCCAAAGCACCTTGAACACTGAAGCTTTCTTT.

This clone was counted only a few times. The chain is built from TRBV5-6 and TRBJ1-5; no firm D call. The CDR3 contains 14 residues. The germline V gene encodes CDR1 SGHDT and CDR2 YYEEEE. V lost 1 base and J lost 4, with 9 bases in between. The CDR3 sequence: CASSLLRDNQPQHF. CDR3 DNA sequence: TGTGCCAGCAGCTTGTTGAGGGATAATCAGCCCCAGCATTTT. Looking up the rest from reference TRBV5-6 and TRBJ1-5 gives the full variable domain: DAGVTQSPTHLIKTRGQQVTLRCSPKSGHDTVSWYQQALGQGPQFIFQYYEEEERQRGNFPDRFSGHQFPNYSSELNVNALLLGDSALYLCASSLLRDNQPQHFGDGTRLSIL.

The rearrangement links TRBV7-3 to TRBJ2-6; 7 bases match TRBD1. The V and J ends lost 3 bases and 2 bases, in that order; junction bases with no gene match: 1. The CDR3 extends over 15 amino acids. CDR1 and CDR2 (germline): SGHTA, FQGTGA. The CDR3 sequence is CASSLQGAGANVLTF. CDR3 nucleotide sequence: TGTGCCAGCAGCTTGCAGGGGGCTGGGGCCAACGTCCTGACTTTC.

This clone was counted between two and nine times. V gene TRBV29-1 combines with J gene TRBJ2-5; the D is unclear. The CDR3 sequence is 11 residues long. V was clipped by 6 bases and J by 5 bases, with 10 bases between them. Germline CDR1 is SQVTM and CDR2 is ANQGSEA. CDR3 nucleotide sequence: TGCAGCGTAGCCTTGCTGGAGACCCAGTACTTC. Encoded protein: CSVALLETQYF. The whole variable domain, filled in from reference TRBV29-1 and TRBJ2-5, reads SAVISQKPSRDICQRGTSLTIQCQVDSQVTMMFWYRQQPGQSLTLIATANQGSEATYESGFVIDKFPISRPNLTFSTLTVSNMSPEDSSIYLCSVALLETQYFGPGTRLLVL.

The chain couples TRBV19 to TRBJ2-3, with 9 bases that match TRBD2. V lost 4 bases and J lost 6; bases outside the gene matches: 5. The CDR3 has 14 residues. The germline CDR1 and CDR2 sequences are LNHDA and SQIVND (reference sequence). Written as DNA, the CDR3 is TGTGCCAGTAGTACTAGCGGGACAGCGGATACGCAGTATTTT. Translated: CASSTSGTADTQYF.

The rearrangement links TRBV7-9 to TRBJ2-1; the match to TRBD2 covers 9 bases. The CDR3 loop spans 18 amino acids. The germline CDR1 and CDR2 sequences are SEHNR and FQNEAQ (reference sequence). Losses at the gene ends were 5 bases for V and 8 bases for J; bases not matched to a gene: 19. The CDR3, as DNA: TGTGCCAGCAGCCGTAAGGGAGGACTAGCGCAAGGGATCTATGAGCAGTTCTTC. Its translation is CASSRKGGLAQGIYEQFF. Full variable domain (outside the CDR3, taken from reference TRBV7-9 and TRBJ2-1): DTGVSQNPRHKITKRGQNVTFRCDPISEHNRLYWYRQTLGQGPEFLTYFQNEAQLEKSRLLSDRFSAERPKGSFSTLEIQRTEQGDSAMYLCASSRKGGLAQGIYEQFFGPGTRLTVL.

The chain couples TRBV3-1 (or the pseudogene TRBV3-2) to TRBJ1-2, with a tentative D call TRBD1 (6 bases). Germline V CDR1 and CDR2: LGHDT, YNNKEL (reference sequence). Trimming took 4 bases from V and 0 from J, leaving 15 bases between them. The CDR3 extends over 16 amino acids. The CDR3 sequence: CASSPNWGQANYGYTF. The CDR3 DNA is TGTGCCAGCAGCCCCAATTGGGGGCAAGCTAACTATGGCTACACCTTC.

The chain carries TRBV7-8 and TRBJ2-1, with 11 nucleotides matching TRBD2. The V gene's germline CDR1 is SGHVS and CDR2 FQNEAQ. CDR3 length equals 22 residues. V dropped 4 bases and J dropped 0; count of bases not matched to a gene: 20. CDR3 DNA: TGTGCCAGCAGCTCCCGTCCCCGACTACTAGCGGGAGAGGCCCCCTCCTACAATGAGCAGTTCTTC. Amino acid sequence: CASSSRPRLLAGEAPSYNEQFF.

This clone was seen a handful of times. V usage is TRBV28 and J usage is TRBJ1-5; 8 bases are a match to TRBD1. The J segment lost 7 bases and the V segment lost 5 bases, leaving 10 bases of the junction unmatched. The CDR3 totals 15 residues. Germline V gene sequence: CDR1 MDHEN, CDR2 SYDVKM. CDR3 in DNA: TGTGCCAGCAGTCTCGGGACAGGATGGGGCCAGCCCCAGCATTTT. Protein product: CASSLGTGWGQPQHF.

The chain couples TRBV28 to TRBJ2-2, with TRBD2 matching over 11 bases. The V and J ends lost 5 bases and 6 bases, in that order; junction bases with no gene match: 14. CDR3 length equals 18 residues. Germline lookup yields CDR1 MDHEN and CDR2 SYDVKM. CDR3 sequence: CASSPSSGRIGFPGELFF. The CDR3 bases are TGTGCCAGCAGTCCCTCTAGCGGGAGGATAGGTTTTCCCGGGGAGCTGTTTTTT. The whole variable domain, remainder taken from reference TRBV28 and TRBJ2-2, is DVKVTQSSRYLVKRTGEKVFLECVQDMDHENMFWYRQDPGLGLRLIYFSYDVKMKEKGDIPEGYSVSREKKERFSLILESASTNQTSMYLCASSPSSGRIGFPGELFFGEGSRLTVL.

The DNA for the CDR3 is TGTGCCAGTGGGGAAGCGACAGGGTGGCCCACTGAAGCTTTCTTT. Its translation: CASGEATGWPTEAFF. The V call is TRBV6-5, the J call TRBJ1-1; 7 positions agree with TRBD1. The junction had 14 bases not matched to a gene; V was cut back by 9 bases and J by 4 bases. Germline-derived CDR1 and CDR2 are MNHEY and SVGAGI. This CDR3 comprises 15 residues.

The chain combines TRBV29-1 with TRBJ1-4; 8 positions match TRBD1. V gave up 2 bases and J gave up 8 bases; unmatched junction bases: 10. The germline CDR1 and CDR2 sequences are SQVTM and ANQGSEA. The CDR3 covers 15 residues. The CDR3 region has the DNA TGCAGCGTTGAAACCCAGACAGGGGAAATCGAAAAACTGTTTTTT. Protein sequence: CSVETQTGEIEKLFF. The full variable domain, its missing parts supplied by reference TRBV29-1 and TRBJ1-4, is SAVISQKPSRDICQRGTSLTIQCQVDSQVTMMFWYRQQPGQSLTLIATANQGSEATYESGFVIDKFPISRPNLTFSTLTVSNMSPEDSSIYLCSVETQTGEIEKLFFGSGTQLSVL.

The rearrangement links TRBV12-5 to TRBJ1-2; the D is unclear. This CDR3 has 13 residues. Per the germline V gene, CDR1 is LGHNT and CDR2 is FRNRAP. Trimming pared 4 bases from V and 7 bases from J, leaving 13 bases between. This CDR3 is CASGSLGLFGYTF. For the CDR3, the DNA is TGTGCTAGTGGTTCTCTGGGCCTCTTTGGCTACACCTTC.

CDR3 amino acids: CAISGQGLETQYF. The CDR3 region has the DNA TGTGCCATCAGCGGACAGGGCTTGGAGACCCAGTACTTC. The chain combines TRBV10-3 with TRBJ2-5; 8 bases agree with TRBD1. This CDR3 has 13 residues. V shed 6 bases, J shed 5 bases, and the junction held 5 bases outside the gene matches. CDR1 and CDR2 (germline): ENHRY, SYGVKD.

The genes are TRBV2 and TRBJ2-1; tentatively, D is TRBD1 (5 bases). V lost 7 bases to trimming and J lost 0 bases, with 10 bases between them. Germline loops: CDR1 SNHLY, CDR2 FYNNEI. The CDR3 covers 14 residues. This CDR3 reads CASNQGSSYNEQFF. The CDR3 nucleotides are TGTGCCAGCAACCAGGGTAGCTCCTACAATGAGCAGTTCTTC.

This clone has a single count. The chain employs TRBV28 and TRBJ2-3; D might be TRBD2 (6 bases). The germline gives CDR1 MDHEN, CDR2 SYDVKM. The V end lost 3 bases, the J end lost 2 bases, and 9 bases lay between the germline ends. This CDR3 spans 14 amino acids. CDR3 nucleotides: TGTGCCAGCAGTTTCGAGGGACTCACAGATACGCAGTATTTT. Amino acid sequence: CASSFEGLTDTQYF.

The chain links TRBV7-9 to TRBJ1-1; maybe TRBD1 (5 bases). CDR1 SEHNR and CDR2 FQNEAQ come from the germline V gene (reference sequence). The CDR3 runs to 14 residues. Trimming removed 2 bases at V and 8 bases at J, with 15 bases between. The DNA of the CDR3 is TGTGCCAGCAGCTTAATAGCGGGGCGTTGGGAAGCTTTCTTT. As protein: CASSLIAGRWEAFF.

The rearrangement links TRBV6-5 to TRBJ2-7; TRBD1 might be the D (6 bases). Trimming took off 5 bases at V and 6 bases at J, with 14 bases between the two ends. Germline values: CDR1 MNHEY, CDR2 SVGAGI. The CDR3 spans 13 residues. The CDR3 sequence: CASSRPQGLEQYF. CDR3 bases: TGTGCCAGCAGTCGTCCCCAGGGGCTCGAGCAGTACTTC.

This clone has only one observation. The CDR3 loop reads CASSSGTSGFLGAGELFF. CDR3 nucleotide sequence: TGTGCCAGCAGCTCAGGGACTAGCGGTTTCCTGGGCGCCGGGGAGCTGTTTTTT. The V call is TRBV5-4, the J call TRBJ2-2; 11 nucleotides agree with TRBD2. The ends lost 3 bases at V and 6 bases at J; junction bases unmatched: 13. Per the germline V gene, CDR1 is SGHNT and CDR2 is YYREEE (reference sequence). CDR3 size: 18 residues.

CDR3 loop: CASARGTDNEKLFF. In DNA form, the CDR3 reads TGTGCCAGCGCTCGAGGAACCGATAATGAAAAACTGTTTTTT. This chain joins TRBV5-5 and TRBJ1-4, with unresolved D. Germline assignment: CDR1 SGHKS and CDR2 YYEKEE (reference sequence). CDR3 length: 14 amino acids. Trimming took off 7 bases at V and 4 bases at J, with 14 bases between the two ends.

This rearrangement joins TRBV10-3 to TRBJ1-5, with 11 bases that match TRBD1. V lost 8 bases, J lost 3 bases, and 9 bases stayed unmatched. CDR3 length: 16 amino acids. Germline lookup yields CDR1 ENHRY and CDR2 SYGVKD. In nucleotides, the CDR3 is TGTGCCATCTCTCGAGGACAGGGGGCCTTCAATCAGCCCCAGCATTTT. This codes for CAISRGQGAFNQPQHF.

The chain carries TRBV5-1 and TRBJ1-5; no clear D. CDR3 length: 15 residues. Germline V CDR1 and CDR2: SGHRS, YFSETQ. V was pared by 0 bases and J by 0 bases, with 7 bases between. The CDR3 DNA follows: TGCGCCAGCAGCTTGGACTTCAATAGCAATCAGCCCCAGCATTTT. It encodes CASSLDFNSNQPQHF.